The 15 T cell receptor beta chains presented below share a single source sample, sequenced in a study of blood T cells in healthy people across ages. For the second PCR, which ran for about 6 to 12 cycles, a sample-barcoded 5' primer and a J-beta primer mix were used. From the 5' RACE reads, TCRdb called clonotypes with MiXCR, one entry per CDR3 protein. The sample yields 1.4 million to 1.5 million distinct CDR3 sequences, roughly 45% seen once. The sample taken for sequencing was blood. The source of these receptors is a woman aged 18 to 35 in good health.

J is TRBJ2-6 and V is TRBV29-1; D ambiguous. This CDR3 region has 13 residues. The germline CDR1 and CDR2 sequences are SQVTM and ANQGSEA. Trimming removed 2 bases from V and 2 bases from J, with 4 bases in between. The DNA for the CDR3 is TGCAGCGTTGAACCTCCTGGGGCCAACGTCCTGACTTTC. This sequence encodes CSVEPPGANVLTF.

In its sample, this clonotype was seen a few times. The chain uses TRBV12-3 or TRBV12-4 and TRBJ1-1; D remains unclear. Between the trimmed V and J ends, which lost 7 bases and 0 bases, there was a span of 0 bases. The CDR3 has 10 amino acids. The CDR3 nucleotides read TGTGCCAGCATGAACACTGAAGCTTTCTTT. It translates to CASMNTEAFF.

The chain has TRBV7-9 and TRBJ1-1; 9 nucleotides align to TRBD1. Per germline, CDR1 SEHNR and CDR2 FQNEAQ (reference sequence). This CDR3 is built from 16 residues. J was trimmed by 3 bases and V by 5 bases; bases with no gene match: 10. This CDR3 is CASSATGGPVDTEAFF. The DNA for the CDR3 is TGTGCCAGCAGCGCCACAGGGGGCCCAGTGGACACTGAAGCTTTCTTT.

The chain has TRBV7-6 and TRBJ2-7; perhaps TRBD2 as D (5 bases). This CDR3 has 14 amino acids. Germline V gives CDR1 SGHVS, CDR2 FNYEAQ. V lost 7 bases and J lost 0, with 13 bases in between. The CDR3 is CASTLERASYEQYF. The CDR3 DNA is TGTGCCAGCACCCTCGAGAGGGCCTCCTACGAGCAGTACTTC.

The CDR3 here is CASSYGGRGAALNTEAFF. CDR3 nucleotides: TGTGCCAGCAGTTATGGGGGTCGTGGGGCCGCCTTGAACACTGAAGCTTTCTTT. The chain joins TRBV6-5 to TRBJ1-1, with a tentative D call TRBD1 (5 bases). The CDR3 is made up of 18 amino acids. V lost 3 bases and J lost 0, with 20 bases in between. The germline CDR1 and CDR2 sequences are MNHEY and SVGAGI.

This sequence joins TRBV5-1 and TRBJ2-7; 8 bases line up with TRBD1. CDR3 size: 16 residues. Germline V lookup: CDR1 SGHRS, CDR2 YFSETQ. V dropped 0 bases and J dropped 3; count of bases not matched to a gene: 8. The CDR3 here is CASSLAPTGAIYEQYF. DNA for the CDR3: TGCGCCAGCAGCTTGGCCCCGACAGGGGCTATCTACGAGCAGTACTTC.

This clonotype was counted many times. This sequence may be a read error, since a much larger clone differs from it by one base. CDR3 amino acids: CASSLSRALEQYF. CDR3 nucleotide sequence: TGTGCCAGCAGCTTATCCCGGGCTTTAGAGCAGTACTTC. The V and J genes are TRBV7-8 and TRBJ2-7; D gene uncertain. Germline V gene lookup returns CDR1 SGHVS and CDR2 FQNEAQ. The V end was cut by 2 bases, the J end by 7 bases, with 12 bases between. This CDR3 comprises 13 residues.

The chain carries TRBV15 and TRBJ1-4; no definite D call. Germline CDR1 and CDR2: LNHNV and YYDKDF (reference sequence). The CDR3 is made up of 14 amino acids. Trimming pared 5 bases from V and 8 bases from J, leaving 15 bases between. CDR3 DNA: TGTGCCACCAGCCTCGGGGAGGGTCGGGAAAAACTGTTTTTT. Translating it yields CATSLGEGREKLFF.

The rearrangement links TRBV20-1 to TRBJ2-5; no clear D gene. TRBJ2-1 explains the end of the DNA better; the J call may be wrong. CDR1 is DFQATT, CDR2 SNEGSKA, per germline (reference sequence). The CDR3 is made up of 10 amino acids. CDR3 protein: CSGLQETQFF. The CDR3 DNA follows: TGCAGTGGACTCCAAGAGACCCAGTTCTTC.

This clonotype was detected a few times. The chain has TRBV20-1 and TRBJ2-5; D uncertain. CDR3 length: 12 residues. Germline V gene lookup returns CDR1 DFQATT and CDR2 SNEGSKA (reference sequence). V gave up 5 bases and J gave up 11 bases, with 18 bases separating them. The CDR3: CSAFDWYNEQYF. The CDR3 coding sequence is TGCAGTGCTTTTGACTGGTACAATGAGCAGTACTTC.

A word on this clonotype: A read error may produce the germline difference seen at one junction end. The chain employs TRBV29-1 and TRBJ2-7, with 8 nucleotides matching TRBD1. The CDR3 has 14 amino acids. Germline V gives CDR1 SQVTM, CDR2 ANQGSEA. The CDR3 is CSVEGTGLEYEQYF. The CDR3 nucleotides are TGCAGCGTGGAAGGGACAGGCCTCGAGTACGAGCAGTACTTC.

V is TRBV27 and J is TRBJ2-2; weak D call: TRBD1 (5 bases). CDR1 and CDR2 (germline): MNHEY, SMNVEV (reference sequence). Trimming shortened V by 4 bases and J by 0 bases, and 15 bases separated the two germline ends. The CDR3 covers 17 residues. The CDR3 here is CASSWIGAGTNTGELFF. The CDR3 DNA reads TGTGCCAGCAGTTGGATCGGTGCAGGGACGAACACCGGGGAGCTGTTTTTT.

This sequence joins TRBV7-9 and TRBJ2-1, with 8 bases identical to TRBD2. CDR1 is SEHNR and CDR2 is FQNEAQ in the germline V gene (reference sequence). The CDR3 runs 14 residues. Trimming removed 1 base from V and 5 bases from J; junction bases left unmatched: 1. The CDR3 reads CASSLVAGHNEQFF. CDR3 nucleotides: TGTGCCAGCAGCTTAGTAGCGGGGCACAATGAGCAGTTCTTC.

V is TRBV6-5 and J is TRBJ2-1; D is unclear. Germline V gene sequence: CDR1 MNHEY, CDR2 SVGAGI. The CDR3 has 16 amino acids. Trimming took off 6 bases at V and 5 bases at J, with 20 bases between the two ends. The CDR3 coding sequence is TGTGCCAGCAGAACGACAAAGGGTTTGTTTAACAATGAGCAGTTCTTC. This codes for CASRTTKGLFNNEQFF.

V gene TRBV28 combines with J gene TRBJ1-2; D call uncertain. This CDR3 contains 13 residues. Germline CDR1 reads MDHEN; CDR2 reads SYDVKM. Trimming shortened V by 4 bases and J by 8 bases, and 14 bases separated the two germline ends. CDR3 sequence reads: CASSSSGPQGYTF. The CDR3 region has the DNA TGTGCCAGCAGTTCATCCGGGCCTCAAGGCTACACCTTC.